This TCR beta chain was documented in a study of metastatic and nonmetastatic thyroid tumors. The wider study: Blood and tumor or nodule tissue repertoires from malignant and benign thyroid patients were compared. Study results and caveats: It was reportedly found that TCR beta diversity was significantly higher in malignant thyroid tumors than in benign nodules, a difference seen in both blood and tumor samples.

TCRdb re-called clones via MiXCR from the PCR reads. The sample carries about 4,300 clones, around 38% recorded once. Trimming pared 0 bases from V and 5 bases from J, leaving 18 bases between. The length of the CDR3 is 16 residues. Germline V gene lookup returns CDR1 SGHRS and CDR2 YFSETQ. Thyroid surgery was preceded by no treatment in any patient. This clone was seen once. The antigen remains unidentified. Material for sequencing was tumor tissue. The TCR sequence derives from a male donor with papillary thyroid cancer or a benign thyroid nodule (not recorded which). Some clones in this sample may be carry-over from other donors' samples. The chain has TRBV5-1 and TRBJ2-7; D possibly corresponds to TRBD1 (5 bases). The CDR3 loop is CASSLEQGVRSDEQYF. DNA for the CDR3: TGCGCCAGCAGCTTGGAGCAAGGGGTCCGGAGCGACGAGCAGTACTTC.